This T cell receptor (beta chain) stems from a study of T-cell reconstitution after alpha-beta-depleted transplantation in children. Germline V gene data show CDR1 as SGHTA and CDR2 as FQGNSA. The length of the CDR3 is 15 residues. The V segment lost 5 bases and the J segment 4 bases; nucleotides outside the gene matches: 10. During its preparation, the TCRbeta library received unique molecular identifiers. MiXCR, run by TCRdb on the PCR reads, gives a single entry per CDR3 protein. The sample yields approximately 490,000 distinct CDR3 sequences, about 12% seen once. Material: PBMCs from the stem cell graft donor, obtained from the stem cell graft. The chain carries TRBV7-2 and TRBJ2-7, with 8 bases aligning to TRBD2. The sequence derives from a human donor who donated a stem cell graft to a child with combined immunodeficiency. The CDR3 DNA reads TGTGCCAGCAGCGAGTCTCCGGCGGGGGGATACGAGCAGTACTTC. Protein product: CASSESPAGGYEQYF. Full variable domain (remainder filled in from reference TRBV7-2 and TRBJ2-7): GAGVSQSPSNKVTEKGKDVELRCDPISGHTALYWYRQSLGQGLEFLIYFQGNSAPDKSGLPSDRFSAERTGGSVSTLTIQRTQQEDSAVYLCASSESPAGGYEQYFGPGTRLTVT.